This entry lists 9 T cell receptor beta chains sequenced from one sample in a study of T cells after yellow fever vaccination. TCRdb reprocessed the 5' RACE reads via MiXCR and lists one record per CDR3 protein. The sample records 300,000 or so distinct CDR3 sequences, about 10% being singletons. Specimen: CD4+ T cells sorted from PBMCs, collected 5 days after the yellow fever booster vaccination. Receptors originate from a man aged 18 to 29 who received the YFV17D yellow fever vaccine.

The CDR3 DNA is TGCGCCAGCAGCCCAAACACCGGGACAGCTTCTAATTCACCCCTCCACTTT. Its translation is CASSPNTGTASNSPLHF. The chain joins TRBV5-1 to TRBJ1-6; 7 bases line up with TRBD1. The CDR3 has 17 residues. The germline V gene encodes CDR1 SGHRS and CDR2 YFSETQ. J gave up 6 bases and V 4 bases, and 13 bases lay outside the gene matches.

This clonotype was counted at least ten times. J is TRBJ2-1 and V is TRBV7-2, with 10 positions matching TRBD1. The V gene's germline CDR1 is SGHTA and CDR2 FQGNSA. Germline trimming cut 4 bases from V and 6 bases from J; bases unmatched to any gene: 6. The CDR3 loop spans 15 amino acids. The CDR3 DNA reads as TGTGCCAGCAGCTCCACCGGGACAGGGGTCAATGAGCAGTTCTTC. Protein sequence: CASSSTGTGVNEQFF.

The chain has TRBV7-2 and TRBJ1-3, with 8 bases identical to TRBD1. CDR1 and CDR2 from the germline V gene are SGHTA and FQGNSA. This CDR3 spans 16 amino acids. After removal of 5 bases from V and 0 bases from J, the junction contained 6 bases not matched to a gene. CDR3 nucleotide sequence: TGTGCCAGCAGCCCGCGGACAGGGAGCTCTGGAAACACCATATATTTT. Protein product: CASSPRTGSSGNTIYF.

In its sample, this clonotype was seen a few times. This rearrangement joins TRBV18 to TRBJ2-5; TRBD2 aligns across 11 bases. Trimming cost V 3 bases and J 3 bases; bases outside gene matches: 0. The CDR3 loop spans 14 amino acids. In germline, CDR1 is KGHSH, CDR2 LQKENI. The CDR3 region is CASSPTSGEETQYF. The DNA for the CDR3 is TGTGCCAGCTCACCGACTAGCGGGGAAGAGACCCAGTACTTC.

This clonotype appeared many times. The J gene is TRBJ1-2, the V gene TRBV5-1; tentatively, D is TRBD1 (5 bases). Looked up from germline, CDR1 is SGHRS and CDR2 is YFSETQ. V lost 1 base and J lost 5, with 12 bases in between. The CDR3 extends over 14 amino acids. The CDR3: CASSLQGREYGYTF. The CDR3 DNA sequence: TGCGCCAGCAGCTTGCAGGGACGGGAATATGGCTACACCTTC.

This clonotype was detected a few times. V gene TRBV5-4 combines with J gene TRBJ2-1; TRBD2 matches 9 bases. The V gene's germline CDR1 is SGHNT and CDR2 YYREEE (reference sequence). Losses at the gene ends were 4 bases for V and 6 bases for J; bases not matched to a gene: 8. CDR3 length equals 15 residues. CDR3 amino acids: CASSGPGLAGNEQFF. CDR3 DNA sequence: TGTGCCAGCAGCGGGCCGGGACTAGCTGGCAATGAGCAGTTCTTC.

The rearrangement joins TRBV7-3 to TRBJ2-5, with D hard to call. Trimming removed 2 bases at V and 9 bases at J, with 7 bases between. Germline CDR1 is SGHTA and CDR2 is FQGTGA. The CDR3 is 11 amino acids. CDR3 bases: TGTGCCAGCAGCTTACGTTTGGCCCAGTACTTC. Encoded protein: CASSLRLAQYF.

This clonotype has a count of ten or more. The CDR3 loop reads CASSDRQGVRGGYV. CDR3 sequence (DNA): TGTGCCAGCAGTGACCGGCAGGGGGTGAGGGGTGGATACGTC. This chain connects TRBV6-4 to TRBJ2-7, with 7 bases identical to TRBD1. The V gene end was trimmed by 2 bases and the J gene end by 13 bases; junction bases not matched to a gene: 14. This CDR3 has 14 amino acids. Germline V CDR1 and CDR2: MRHNA, SNTAGT.

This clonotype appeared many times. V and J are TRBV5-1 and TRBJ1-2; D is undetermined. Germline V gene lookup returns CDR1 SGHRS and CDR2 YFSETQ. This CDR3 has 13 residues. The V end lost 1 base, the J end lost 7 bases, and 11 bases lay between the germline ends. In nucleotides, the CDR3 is TGCGCCAGCAGCTTGTTTTTAAACACTGGCTACACCTTC. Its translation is CASSLFLNTGYTF.